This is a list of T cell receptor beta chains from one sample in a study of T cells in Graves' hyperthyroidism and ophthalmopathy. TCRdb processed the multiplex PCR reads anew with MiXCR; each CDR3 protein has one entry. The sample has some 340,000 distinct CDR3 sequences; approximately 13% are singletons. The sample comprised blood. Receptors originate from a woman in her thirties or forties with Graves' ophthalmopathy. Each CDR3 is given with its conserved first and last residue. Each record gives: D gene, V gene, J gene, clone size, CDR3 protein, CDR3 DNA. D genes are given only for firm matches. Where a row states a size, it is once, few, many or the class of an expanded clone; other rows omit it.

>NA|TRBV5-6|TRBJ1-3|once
CASSLQTGFGNTMYF
TGTGCCAGCAGCTTACAAACAGGGTTTGGAAACACCATGTATTTT
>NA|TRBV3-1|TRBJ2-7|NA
CASSQGRGSFDEQYF
TGTGCCAGCAGCCAAGGAAGGGGGTCTTTCGACGAGCAGTACTTC
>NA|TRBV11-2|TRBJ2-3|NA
CANSYARGTDTQYF
TGTGCCAACAGTTACGCCAGGGGCACAGATACGCAGTATTTT
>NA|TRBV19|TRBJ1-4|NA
CASSITEITNEKLFF
TGTGCCAGTAGTATTACAGAGATAACTAATGAAAAACTGTTTTTT
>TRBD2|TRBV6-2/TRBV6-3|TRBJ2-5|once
CASSPSGTETQYF
TGTGCCAGCAGTCCTAGCGGGACGGAGACCCAGTACTTC
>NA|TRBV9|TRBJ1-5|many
CASSVGAGGNQPQHF
TGTGCCAGCAGTGTCGGGGCAGGTGGCAATCAGCCCCAGCATTTT
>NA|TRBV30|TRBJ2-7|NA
CAWGIGGSYEQYF
TGTGCCTGGGGAATAGGGGGGAGCTACGAGCAGTACTTC
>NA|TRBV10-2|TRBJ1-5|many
CASRETARNQPQHF
TGCGCCAGCAGGGAGACGGCGAGGAATCAGCCCCAGCATTTT
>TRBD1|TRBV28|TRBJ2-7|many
CASSPTRQGAYEQYF
TGTGCCAGCAGTCCCACGAGACAGGGGGCCTACGAGCAGTACTTC
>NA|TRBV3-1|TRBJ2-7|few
CASSQVVSTGSEQYF
TGTGCCAGCAGCCAAGTTGTCAGTACAGGATCGGAGCAGTACTTC
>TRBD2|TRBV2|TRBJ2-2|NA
CASSDGGSNTGELFF
TGTGCCAGCAGTGACGGCGGGAGTAACACCGGGGAGCTGTTTTTT
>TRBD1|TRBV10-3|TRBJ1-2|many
CAISESGQGAYGYTF
TGTGCCATCAGTGAGTCCGGTCAGGGGGCGTATGGCTACACCTTC
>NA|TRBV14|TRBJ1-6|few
CASSRGGTYNSPLHF
TGTGCCAGCAGCCGTGGGGGAACCTATAATTCACCCCTCCACTTT
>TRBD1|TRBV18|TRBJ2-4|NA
CASSPPWTGENIQYF
TGTGCCAGCTCACCACCGTGGACAGGGGAAAACATTCAGTACTTC
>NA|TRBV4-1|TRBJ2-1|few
CASSQERTGLYNEQFF
TGCGCCAGCAGCCAAGAACGAACAGGACTATACAATGAGCAGTTCTTC
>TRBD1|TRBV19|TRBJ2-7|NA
CASSIGQGTYEQYF
TGTGCCAGTAGTATAGGACAGGGCACCTACGAGCAGTACTTC
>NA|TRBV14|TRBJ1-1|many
CASSQVRGYGAFF
TGTGCCAGCAGCCAAGTGCGTGGGTATGGAGCTTTCTTT
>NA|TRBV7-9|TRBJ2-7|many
CASSLGWTTSYEQYF
TGTGCCAGCAGCTTAGGCTGGACAACCTCCTACGAGCAGTACTTC
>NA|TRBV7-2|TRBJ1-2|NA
CASSLFAGWTAGYTF
TGTGCCAGCAGCTTATTTGCAGGGTGGACAGCTGGCTACACCTTC
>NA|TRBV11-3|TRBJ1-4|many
CASSQPEGKLFF
TGTGCCAGCAGCCAACCCGAGGGTAAACTGTTTTTT
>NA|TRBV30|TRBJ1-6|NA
CAWTPGRVASPLHF
TGTGCCTGGACTCCGGGCAGGGTAGCTTCACCCCTCCACTTT
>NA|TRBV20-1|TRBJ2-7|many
CSARLGRAYEQYF
TGCAGTGCTAGACTCGGACGGGCATACGAGCAGTACTTC
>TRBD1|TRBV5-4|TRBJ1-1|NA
CASSFRGTAEAFF
TGTGCCAGCAGCTTTCGAGGGACAGCTGAAGCTTTCTTT
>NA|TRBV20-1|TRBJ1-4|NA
CSAAGIGATNEKLFF
TGCAGTGCCGCAGGGATTGGGGCAACTAATGAAAAACTGTTTTTT
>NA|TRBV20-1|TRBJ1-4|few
CSASRQTGNLNEKLFF
TGCAGTGCTAGTCGGCAAACGGGAAACCTGAATGAAAAACTGTTTTTT
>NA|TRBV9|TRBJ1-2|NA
CASSTVQGYGYTF
TGTGCCAGCAGCACAGTTCAGGGATATGGCTACACCTTC
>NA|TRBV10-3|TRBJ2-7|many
CATSPLDGYEQYF
TGTGCCACCAGCCCCTTGGACGGCTACGAGCAGTACTTC
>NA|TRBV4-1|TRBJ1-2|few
CASSQDPRSMNYGYTF
TGCGCCAGCAGCCAAGATCCGCGATCCATGAACTATGGCTACACCTTC
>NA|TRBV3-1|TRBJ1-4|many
CASSPGVGSSEKLFF
TGTGCCAGCAGCCCAGGGGTTGGAAGTAGTGAAAAACTGTTTTTT
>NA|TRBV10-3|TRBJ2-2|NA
CAISEFLRDRGTGELFF
TGTGCCATCAGTGAGTTCCTCCGGGACCGGGGCACCGGGGAGCTGTTTTTT
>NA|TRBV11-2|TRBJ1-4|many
CASSLDLNEEKLFF
TGTGCCAGCAGCTTAGACCTAAACGAAGAAAAACTGTTTTTT
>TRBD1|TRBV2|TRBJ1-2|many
CASSGTVEYGYTF
TGTGCCAGCAGCGGGACAGTTGAGTATGGCTACACCTTC
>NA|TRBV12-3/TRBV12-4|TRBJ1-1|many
CASSLDGSEAFF
TGTGCCAGCAGTTTAGACGGCTCTGAAGCTTTCTTT
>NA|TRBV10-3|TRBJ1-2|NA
CAISERQDYGYTF
TGTGCCATCAGTGAGAGGCAAGATTATGGCTACACCTTC
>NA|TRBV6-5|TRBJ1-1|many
CASSYARGGDTEAFF
TGTGCCAGCAGTTACGCACGTGGTGGGGACACTGAAGCTTTCTTT
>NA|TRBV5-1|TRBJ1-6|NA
CASSVDYNSPLHF
TGCGCCAGCAGTGTTGACTATAATTCACCCCTCCACTTT
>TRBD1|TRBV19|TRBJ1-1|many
CASSNGDRVKDEAFF
TGTGCCAGTAGTAATGGCGACAGGGTCAAGGATGAAGCTTTCTTT
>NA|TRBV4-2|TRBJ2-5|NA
CASGPYGGETQYF
TGTGCCAGCGGCCCCTACGGAGGTGAGACCCAGTACTTC
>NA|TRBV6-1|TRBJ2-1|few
CASSRDPSSYNEQFF
TGTGCCAGCAGCAGGGACCCGAGCTCCTACAATGAGCAGTTCTTC
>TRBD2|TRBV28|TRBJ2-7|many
CASSSAGTSSYEQYF
TGTGCCAGCAGTTCCGCCGGGACTAGCTCCTACGAGCAGTACTTC
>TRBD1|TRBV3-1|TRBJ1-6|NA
CASSQSARTGSNSPLHF
TGTGCCAGCAGTCAGTCCGCGAGGACAGGGAGTAATTCACCCCTCCACTTT